This TCR beta chain originates from a study of T cells in localized non-small cell lung cancer. Study findings and constraints: Longer overall survival was linked to higher blood T cell density. A median around 57 of the top 100 tumor clones appeared in adjacent lung. The tumor had only one region sequenced, so heterogeneity remains possible.

A remark on this clone: Its antigen remains unknown.

Here immunoSEQ multiplex PCR was the method, and the copy in TCRdb shows in-frame clones only, minus some. The sample includes about 11,000 clones, roughly half of them seen just once. Trimming took 0 bases from V and 7 from J, leaving 6 bases between them. This CDR3 spans 12 amino acids. The germline CDR1 and CDR2 sequences are KGHSH and LQKENI. The chain carries TRBV18 and TRBJ1-1, with D hard to call. This sample comprised lymph node tissue, obtained before any cancer treatment. This clonotype originated in a woman aged 35 to 69 with stage II squamous cell lung carcinoma. The CDR3 loop reads CASSPPEDEAFF. Here the CDR3 DNA reads TGTGCCAGCTCACCACCGGAGGATGAAGCTTTCTTT.